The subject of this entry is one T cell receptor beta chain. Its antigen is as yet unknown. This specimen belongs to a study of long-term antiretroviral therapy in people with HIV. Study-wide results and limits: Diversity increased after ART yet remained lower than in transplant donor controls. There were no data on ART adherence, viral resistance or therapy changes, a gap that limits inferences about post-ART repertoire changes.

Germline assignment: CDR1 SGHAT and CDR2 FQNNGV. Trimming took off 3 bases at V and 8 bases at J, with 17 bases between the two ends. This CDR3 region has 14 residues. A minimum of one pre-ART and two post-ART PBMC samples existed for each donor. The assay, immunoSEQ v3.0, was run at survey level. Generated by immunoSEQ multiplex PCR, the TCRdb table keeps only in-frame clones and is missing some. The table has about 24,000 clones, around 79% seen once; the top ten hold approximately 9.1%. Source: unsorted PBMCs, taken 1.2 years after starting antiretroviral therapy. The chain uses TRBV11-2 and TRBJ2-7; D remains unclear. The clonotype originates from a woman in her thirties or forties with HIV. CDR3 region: CASSFQEAPYQQYF. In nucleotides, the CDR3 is TGTGCCAGCAGCTTCCAAGAAGCCCCATACCAGCAGTACTTC.